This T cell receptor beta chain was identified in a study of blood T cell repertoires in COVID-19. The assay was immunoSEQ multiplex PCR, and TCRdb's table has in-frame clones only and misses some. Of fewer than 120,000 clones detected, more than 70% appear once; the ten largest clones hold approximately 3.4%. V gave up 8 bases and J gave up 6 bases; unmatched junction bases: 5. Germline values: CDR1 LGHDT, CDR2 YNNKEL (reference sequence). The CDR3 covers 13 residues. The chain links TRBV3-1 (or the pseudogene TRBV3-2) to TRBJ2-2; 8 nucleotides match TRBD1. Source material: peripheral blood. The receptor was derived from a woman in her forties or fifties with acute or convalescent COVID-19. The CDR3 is CASRTGSPGELFF. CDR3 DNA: TGTGCCAGCCGGACAGGGAGTCCCGGGGAGCTGTTTTTT.